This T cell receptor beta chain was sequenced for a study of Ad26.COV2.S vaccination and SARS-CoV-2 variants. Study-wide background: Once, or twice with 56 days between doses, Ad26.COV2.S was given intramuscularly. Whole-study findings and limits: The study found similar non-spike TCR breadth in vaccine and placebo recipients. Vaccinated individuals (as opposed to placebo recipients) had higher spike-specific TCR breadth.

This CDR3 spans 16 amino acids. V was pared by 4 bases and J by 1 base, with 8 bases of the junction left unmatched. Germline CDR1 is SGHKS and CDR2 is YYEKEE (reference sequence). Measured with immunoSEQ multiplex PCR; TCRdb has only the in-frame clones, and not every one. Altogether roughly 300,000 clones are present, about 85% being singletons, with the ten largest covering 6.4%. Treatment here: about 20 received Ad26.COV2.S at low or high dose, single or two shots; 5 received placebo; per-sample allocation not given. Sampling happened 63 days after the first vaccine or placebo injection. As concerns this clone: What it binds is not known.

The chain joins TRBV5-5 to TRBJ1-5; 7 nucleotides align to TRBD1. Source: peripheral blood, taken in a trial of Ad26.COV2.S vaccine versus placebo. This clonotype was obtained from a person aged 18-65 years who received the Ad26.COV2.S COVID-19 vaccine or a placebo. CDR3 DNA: TGTGCCAGCAGCGCCAGGGGGGCTGGAAGCAATCAGCCCCAGCATTTT. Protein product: CASSARGAGSNQPQHF.